This T cell receptor (beta chain) was recorded in a study of post-analysis software for immune sequencing data. Study in general: The patients showed relapsing-remitting, secondary progressive and progressive-relapsing multiple sclerosis courses.

As concerns this clonotype: The antigen remains undetermined.

There are 15 residues in the CDR3. Germline loops: CDR1 SGHRS, CDR2 YFSETQ. The junction had 8 bases not matched to a gene; V was cut back by 7 bases and J by 3 bases. Whole-study results and caveats: Roughly 5 TRBV segments, TRBV5-6, TRBV5-1 and TRBV20-1 among them, were found more frequent in patients than controls. Relative to controls, patients with multiple sclerosis showed significantly lower normalized Chao1 diversity. Those samples that were prepared in the same batch co-clustered strongly by F measure.

The TCR beta cDNA libraries carried unique molecular identifiers. It was from about 0.98 to 11 million T cells that about 540,000 cDNA molecules came. TCRdb itself ran the PCR reads through MiXCR, one entry per CDR3 protein. The sample has roughly 650,000 distinct CDR3 sequences, 55% to 60% seen once. This receptor was taken from a girl aged 2 to 10 with multiple sclerosis. Sequencing was performed on blood. V usage is TRBV5-1 and J usage is TRBJ2-1; 9 bases align to TRBD1. The chain's CDR3 is CASVSTGGIYNEQFF. CDR3 in DNA: TGCGCCAGCGTATCGACAGGGGGAATCTACAATGAGCAGTTCTTC.